These 2 T cell receptor beta chains were sequenced from one sample in a study of T cells after yellow fever vaccination. TCRdb redid the calling of the 5' RACE reads with MiXCR, one entry per CDR3 protein. The sample consists of over 250,000 distinct CDR3 sequences, roughly 4.3% of them appearing once. This specimen consisted of PBMCs, obtained 5 days after the yellow fever booster vaccination. The source of these receptors is a man younger than 30 who received the YFV17D yellow fever vaccine.

The chain uses TRBV5-1 and TRBJ2-5; TRBD1 might be the D (7 bases). This CDR3 comprises 16 residues. The ends were cut back, 0 bases at V and 5 bases at J, with 17 bases in the middle. The germline V gene encodes CDR1 SGHRS and CDR2 YFSETQ. This CDR3 is CASSLVPGGFRETQYF. In DNA form, the CDR3 reads TGCGCCAGCAGCTTGGTACCAGGGGGGTTTCGGGAGACCCAGTACTTC.

In its sample, this clonotype was seen many times. The chain recombines TRBV9 with TRBJ1-5, with D uncertain. The V and J ends lost 0 bases and 0 bases respectively, with 7 bases between them. From germline, CDR1 is SGDLS and CDR2 YYNGEE. The CDR3 consists of 15 residues. The CDR3 sequence is CASSVGGNSNQPQHF. In DNA form, the CDR3 reads TGTGCCAGCAGCGTAGGGGGTAATAGCAATCAGCCCCAGCATTTT.